A selection of T cell receptor beta chains follows, all from one sample in a study of a mutant IDH1 vaccine in newly diagnosed glioma. Their target antigens are unknown. Clones were sequenced by immunoSEQ multiplex PCR, and TCRdb holds only the in-frame ones, with some missing. The data show about 65,000 clones, approximately 85% seen once. The material sequenced was PBMCs, taken from a glioma patient whose treatment included an IDH1 peptide vaccine. These TCRs come from a young man with glioma. Both conserved end residues are part of each CDR3. A D gene is named only where the DNA matches it firmly. Expanded clones get a size class; other rows say once, few or many, or leave the size out.

>TRBJ2-1|TRBD2|-|TRBV19
CASSGLAGRMYNEQFF
TGTGCCAGTAGTGGACTAGCGGGGAGGATGTACAATGAGCAGTTCTTC
>TRBJ1-2|TRBD1|-|TRBV15
CATSREVGTGMSYTF
TGTGCCACCAGCAGAGAGGTGGGGACAGGGATGAGCTACACCTTC
>TRBJ2-2|TRBD2|-|TRBV11-3
CASSIRPRLAGATGELFF
TGTGCCAGCAGCATCCGCCCTAGACTAGCGGGAGCCACCGGGGAGCTGTTTTTT
>TRBJ1-5|-|-|TRBV4-1
CASSLLPGVGRGGNQPQHF
TGCGCCAGCAGCCTCCTTCCCGGGGTAGGGCGGGGTGGCAATCAGCCCCAGCATTTT
>TRBJ2-2|-|-|TRBV10-1
CASSESEFGSPWTGELFF
TGCGCCAGCAGTGAGTCGGAGTTCGGCAGCCCATGGACCGGGGAGCTGTTTTTT
>TRBJ1-3|-|-|TRBV10-3
CATSSRPDSGNTIYF
TGTGCCACCAGTTCAAGGCCCGACTCTGGAAACACCATATATTTT
>TRBJ1-4|TRBD1|-|TRBV5-4
CASSHAGQGIEKLFF
TGTGCCAGCAGCCATGCGGGACAGGGGATTGAAAAACTGTTTTTT
>TRBJ1-1|TRBD1|few|TRBV9
CASSAGGSWNTEAFF
TGTGCCAGCAGCGCAGGGGGCTCTTGGAACACTGAAGCTTTCTTT
>TRBJ1-2|TRBD1|-|TRBV6-1
CASSEQGANYGYTF
TGTGCCAGCAGTGAACAGGGGGCGAACTATGGCTACACCTTC
>TRBJ2-2|TRBD2|-|TRBV13
CASSATSGGPGELFF
TGTGCCAGCAGCGCCACTAGCGGGGGCCCCGGGGAGCTGTTTTTT
>TRBJ1-6|-|-|TRBV27
CASSLREGNSPLHF
TGTGCCAGCAGTCTCCGGGAGGGTAATTCACCCCTCCACTTT
>TRBJ2-2|TRBD2|once|TRBV27
CASGSGGRTGELFF
TGTGCCAGCGGAAGCGGGGGGCGTACCGGGGAGCTGTTTTTT
>TRBJ1-6|-|-|TRBV11-2
CASSLGAGSNSPLHF
TGTGCCAGCAGCTTAGGGGCAGGCAGTAATTCACCCCTCCACTTT